This T cell receptor beta chain comes out of a study of blood T cell repertoires in COVID-19. Study summary: The United States, Italy and Spain supplied acute and convalescent COVID-19 samples. PBMCs, B-cell-depleted T cells, or T cells were the source of the cDNA or gDNA that made up the material.

In the source study's methods: Estimated nucleated cell counts came from reference gene primer amplification. Profiled with immunoSEQ multiplex PCR; TCRdb holds only in-frame clones, not every one. V and J calls and clone size come straight from that table; D and trimming were deduced from the DNA. This sample has roughly 110,000 clones; 75% to 95% occur once, and the top ten carry less than 1.5%. The germline V gene has CDR1 MNHEY and CDR2 SMNVEV (reference sequence). CDR3 length: 13 residues. Trimming removed 11 bases at V and 2 bases at J, with 13 bases between. V usage is TRBV27 and J usage is TRBJ1-3; possibly TRBD1 for D (5 bases). The origin of this receptor is a woman aged 30 to 39 with acute or convalescent COVID-19. Sequencing was performed on peripheral blood. DNA of the CDR3: TGTGCCGCCCAGGGAGGGACTGGAAACACCATATATTTT. This codes for CAAQGGTGNTIYF.